The entry below describes one TCR beta chain. No antigen is known for it. Nothing much larger sits one base from this clone, and base qualities are not available. This entry comes from a study of shared clonotypes between healthy human individuals (dated by TCRdb to about 2020). Study-wide context: Three men and two women, aged 18 to 49 years, made up the cohort. Different laboratories and diverse techniques were used to prepare libraries and sequence TCR repertoires, to increase sequencing depth and limit assay-specific biases. To estimate repertoire size and how much clonotype sharing occurs between individuals, the study deeply sequenced the blood TCR repertoires of roughly 5 healthy adults. For each donor, three plates each were used for CD4 naive and CD4 memory, two plates were used for CD8 naive, and one plate was used for CD8 memory. Each donor's leukapheresis produced roughly between roughly 0.85 and 9.5 billion PBMCs.

For the CD8 naive samples, CD45RO-negative cells were positively selected for CCR7, yielding a CD45RA+CCR7+ population from which TemRA cells were excluded. The donors were healthy, HIV-negative adults with no recently reported acute infections or vaccinations. Every donor was a Caucasian adult living in Nashville, Tennessee, USA. Blood was obtained by leukapheresis, after which PBMCs were separated by Ficoll-Histopaque density gradient centrifugation and cryopreserved in liquid nitrogen vapor phase. Purity and quantity of every magnetically sorted T cell population were checked by analytical flow cytometry. Genomic DNA was isolated from every sorted fraction and measured by UV absorbance on a Nanodrop 2000c. The investigation overall reported the following: Larger estimated clonotype richness was generally found for naive subsets than for memory subsets. Compared with non-shared clonotypes, clonotypes shared by all four sorted-subset donors had higher generation probabilities. Sharing across four donors was observed for around 5% of naive CD4, about 4% of naive CD8, roughly 2.4% of memory CD4, and roughly 0.4% of memory CD8 clonotypes. Based on pairwise subsampling, the degree of clonotype sharing among donors was expected to be affected by sequencing depth. Because the study included only a small number of donors, the genetic and exposure-history diversity represented was limited. Incomplete sequencing was indicated by rarefaction of sorted-subset datasets, despite the large sequencing depth. Sampling was restricted to blood, and TCR repertoires in tissue are likely to differ from TCR repertoires in blood.

The CDR3 has 14 amino acids, counting the end cysteine and phenylalanine. The retained sequence is limited to the CDR3, 42 bases, with the frame set at the first base. Compared with germline, V lacks 7 bases and J lacks 7 bases; bases without a gene match: 11. For CDR1 and CDR2, the germline V gene (reference sequence) lists MNHEY and SMNVEV. Using the deep immunoSEQ assay, multiplex PCR amplified TCR CDR3 regions from genomic DNA. Extracted genomic DNA from each cell subset was distributed evenly across all wells of several immunoSEQ 96-well plates, and each plate was treated as a replicate. For sorted subsets, each replicate PCR was loaded with roughly 0.2 ug genomic DNA, equivalent to 32,000 or so T cell genomes. Purified libraries were measured with a Qubit 3.0 fluorometer, size-checked on a Bioanalyzer 2100, and measured again with the KAPA Library Quantification kit. Every immunoSEQ 96-well plate was sequenced on a separate single-read 150-cycle Illumina NextSeq 550 flow cell. On the study's bioinformatics: The immunoSEQ output contained only junctional sequences without quality scores, so filtering could not match that applied to full-length reads. Sequences were annotated with PyIR, a Python wrapper for IgBLAST v1.9, using IMGT germline references to assign V/J genes and CDR3. Any read was removed if the V/J assignment was weak (E-value above 1e-6), the CDR3 was missing, or the read contained stop codons, out-of-frame junctions, or ambiguous translated residues. A V3J clonotype was defined by an identical inferred V gene, J gene, and CDR3 amino acid sequence. To compute the percentage overlap between repertoires, the number of shared unique clonotypes was divided by the size of the smaller repertoire. Richness of each repertoire was evaluated using RTK rarefaction, the Chao1 estimator, and Recon v2.1 estimates of unobserved clonotypes. Generation probabilities for all TCRbeta clonotypes obtained by the gDNA method from several donors were computed using OLGA. Not all clones reach the TCRdb copy of this immuneACCESS table, which keeps in-frame sequences only. Checked studies attribute under half of the gap to unresolved V genes and leave the rest unexplained. D and trimming were read from the DNA, whereas the V and J calls and clone size are those reported in that table. Recorded for this sample are about 800,000 clones; 96% of them occurred a single time. The leading ten clones occupy 0.2% to 0.25% of the sample.

The V gene is TRBV27 and the J gene is TRBJ2-7; 9 of the junction bases match TRBD2. The receptor was derived from a man aged 30 to 39 in good health. The specimen sequenced was naive CD8+ T cells sorted from blood. The sample's cell subset or site label is to be understood as: CD45RA+CCR7+. The nucleotide sequence reads TGTGCCAGCACCGTTTTAGCGGGAGTTGGAGAGCAGTACTTC. This encodes CASTVLAGVGEQYF.